The 31 T cell receptor beta chains reported below all come from one sample, sequenced in a study of OX40 agonist ivuxolimab in advanced cancers. The data were produced by immunoSEQ multiplex PCR, yet TCRdb's version contains in-frame clones alone and is incomplete. The repertoire holds 90,000 to 120,000 clones, 75% to 95% seen once, with about 1.2% in the top ten. Sequences were derived from CD4+ or CD8+ T cells sorted from blood, sampled in a trial of the OX40 agonist ivuxolimab. These receptors were obtained from an adult with an advanced solid tumor such as melanoma, head and neck, liver or kidney cancer.

The chain is built from TRBV28 and TRBJ2-7; 10 bases are a match to TRBD1. The CDR3 has 16 residues. V was clipped by 5 bases and J by 3 bases; unmatched bases: 10. CDR1 and CDR2 from the germline V gene are MDHEN and SYDVKM. CDR3 amino acids: CASSRAGTGEYYEQYF. The CDR3 nucleotides are TGTGCCAGCAGTCGCGCCGGGACAGGGGAATACTACGAGCAGTACTTC. Filled out from reference TRBV28 and TRBJ2-7, the complete variable domain reads DVKVTQSSRYLVKRTGEKVFLECVQDMDHENMFWYRQDPGLGLRLIYFSYDVKMKEKGDIPEGYSVSREKKERFSLILESASTNQTSMYLCASSRAGTGEYYEQYFGPGTRLTVT.

The chain is built from TRBV7-3 and TRBJ2-1; 10 bases agree with TRBD2. The CDR3 is 16 residues long. CDR1 SGHTA and CDR2 FQGTGA come from the germline V gene. The trim removed 3 bases at V and 9 bases at J, leaving 11 bases unmatched. The DNA of the CDR3 is TGTGCCAGCAGCTTTCAGATAGCGGGAGGAGGGAGTGAGCAGTTCTTC. Amino acid sequence: CASSFQIAGGGSEQFF.

This clone was seen a single time. V gene TRBV6-6 combines with J gene TRBJ2-7; possibly TRBD1 for D (6 bases). The CDR3 covers 14 residues. Trimming stripped 6 bases from V and 6 bases from J, with 18 bases between. Germline V gives CDR1 MNHNY, CDR2 SVGAGI (reference sequence). The CDR3 here is CASSKTGQNIEQYF. Written as DNA, the CDR3 is TGTGCCAGCAGCAAAACCGGACAGAACATCGAGCAGTACTTC.

The V call is TRBV5-1, the J call TRBJ1-2, with a tentative D call TRBD1 (5 bases). The CDR3 has 15 amino acids. Germline assignment: CDR1 SGHRS and CDR2 YFSETQ. Trimming pared 3 bases from V and 8 bases from J, leaving 20 bases between. CDR3 nucleotides: TGCGCCAGCAGCTCCACAGCAGGGAACGGGGACGGCTACACCTTC. Amino acids: CASSSTAGNGDGYTF.

The chain joins TRBV30 to TRBJ2-5, with D maybe TRBD1 (6 bases). Trimming shortened V by 5 bases and J by 3 bases, and 10 bases separated the two germline ends. The CDR3 is 12 residues long. CDR1 is GTSNPN and CDR2 is SVGIG in the germline V gene (reference sequence). Here the CDR3 reads CAWARTEETQYF. The CDR3 nucleotides read TGTGCCTGGGCCCGGACAGAAGAGACCCAGTACTTC.

This chain connects TRBV10-3 to TRBJ2-1, with 16 bases aligning to TRBD2. J gave up 4 bases and V 6 bases, and 15 bases lay outside the gene matches. The length of the CDR3 is 20 residues. Germline V lookup: CDR1 ENHRY, CDR2 SYGVKD. CDR3 nucleotides: TGTGCCATCAGGCCCGGGACTAGCGGGAGGGCCGCAAGCCCGTACAATGAGCAGTTCTTC. Amino acids: CAIRPGTSGRAASPYNEQFF.

The V call is TRBV23-1, the J call TRBJ1-1, with a possible D match to TRBD1 (5 bases). TRBV23-1 is flagged as an ORF with uncertain function. V lost 4 bases and J lost 2, with 11 bases in between. The CDR3 totals 14 residues. Written as DNA, the CDR3 is TGCGCCAGCAGTCTGCGCAGGGCAAACACTGAAGCTTTCTTT. Its translation is CASSLRRANTEAFF.

The chain couples TRBV15 to TRBJ2-7; 10 bases are shared with TRBD1. With 0 bases clipped from V and 0 bases from J, the junction kept 8 bases outside the gene matches. The CDR3 sequence is 18 residues long. Germline V gene lookup returns CDR1 LNHNV and CDR2 YYDKDF (reference sequence). CDR3 loop: CATSRDGQGVLNSYEQYF. Here the CDR3 DNA reads TGTGCCACCAGCAGAGATGGACAGGGGGTCCTAAACTCCTACGAGCAGTACTTC.

The V gene is TRBV6-1, the J gene TRBJ2-1; 8 positions match TRBD1. With V trimmed by 5 bases and J by 7 bases, 10 bases remained unmatched. The CDR3 has 15 amino acids. Germline CDR1 is MNHNS and CDR2 is SASEGT. CDR3 in DNA: TGTGCCAGCAGTCTGGCCGGACAGGGAACAAATGAGCAGTTCTTC. The encoded protein is CASSLAGQGTNEQFF.

This clone came up a few times. V and J are TRBV2 and TRBJ1-5; maybe TRBD1 (6 bases). Germline assignment: CDR1 SNHLY and CDR2 FYNNEI. Trimming pared 6 bases from V and 6 bases from J, leaving 15 bases between. The CDR3 spans 14 residues. The CDR3 coding sequence is TGTGCCAGCAGCGCTACAGGGTTGATTCAGCCCCAGCATTTT. It encodes CASSATGLIQPQHF.

V is TRBV5-8 and J is TRBJ2-1, with TRBD2 identical over 10 bases. The V and J ends lost 0 bases and 9 bases, in that order; junction bases with no gene match: 12. The CDR3 consists of 17 residues. Germline CDR1 is SGHTS and CDR2 is YDEGEE. The CDR3 DNA is TGTGCCAGCAGCTTGGCCCTGTCTAGCGGGAGCATGGGTGAGCAGTTCTTC. Encoded protein: CASSLALSSGSMGEQFF.

In DNA, the CDR3 is TGTGCCAGCAGCTCCTCCGGCCGGGAAGAGACCCAGTACTTC. Translated: CASSSSGREETQYF. This chain uses TRBV7-9 with TRBJ2-5; no reliable D call. Looked up from germline, CDR1 is SEHNR and CDR2 is FQNEAQ (reference sequence). Between the trimmed V and J ends, which lost 4 bases and 3 bases, there was a span of 12 bases. This CDR3 has 14 residues.

The chain links TRBV30 to TRBJ1-2; D is possibly TRBD1 (6 bases). Germline CDR1 reads GTSNPN; CDR2 reads SVGIG (reference sequence). This CDR3 comprises 16 residues. Trimming shortened V by 1 base and J by 5 bases, and 20 bases separated the two germline ends. In nucleotides, the CDR3 is TGTGCCTGGAGTGGCCGCCCCTGGGGGGGCGAATATGGCTACACCTTC. Protein: CAWSGRPWGGEYGYTF.

V is TRBV19 and J is TRBJ2-5; 7 bases are shared with TRBD2. Germline values: CDR1 LNHDA, CDR2 SQIVND (reference sequence). V shed 2 bases and J 0 bases; nucleotides not matched to a gene: 6. CDR3 length: 16 residues. DNA of the CDR3: TGTGCCAGTAGTATACAGGGCGGGAGCTACCAAGAGACCCAGTACTTC. Protein: CASSIQGGSYQETQYF. Supplemented by reference TRBV19 and TRBJ2-5, the full variable domain reads DGGITQSPKYLFRKEGQNVTLSCEQNLNHDAMYWYRQDPGQGLRLIYYSQIVNDFQKGDIAEGYSVSREKKESFPLTVTSAQKNPTAFYLCASSIQGGSYQETQYFGPGTRLLVL.

This clone was seen only once. The CDR3 here is CASTETGMNTEAFF. The CDR3, as DNA: TGTGCCAGCACCGAGACAGGAATGAACACTGAAGCTTTCTTT. The V call is TRBV9, the J call TRBJ1-1; D is perhaps TRBD1 (6 bases). Germline V gene data show CDR1 as SGDLS and CDR2 as YYNGEE. Trimming removed 6 bases from V and 0 bases from J, with 12 bases in between. The CDR3 is 14 amino acids.

This sequence joins TRBV5-4 and TRBJ2-1; the match to TRBD2 covers 8 bases. The CDR3 extends over 16 amino acids. The V gene's germline CDR1 is SGHNT and CDR2 YYREEE (reference sequence). Trimming removed 6 bases from V and 5 bases from J; junction bases left unmatched: 13. Written as DNA, the CDR3 is TGTGCCAGCACCCGGGGGGGGCGGGAGCCTGACAATGAGCAGTTCTTC. It is translated as CASTRGGREPDNEQFF. Full variable domain (missing parts from reference TRBV5-4 and TRBJ2-1): ETGVTQSPTHLIKTRGQQVTLRCSSQSGHNTVSWYQQALGQGPQFIFQYYREEENGRGNFPPRFSGLQFPNYSSELNVNALELDDSALYLCASTRGGREPDNEQFFGPGTRLTVL.

The chain joins TRBV19 to TRBJ2-5; D possibly corresponds to TRBD1 (6 bases). Trimming removed 6 bases at V and 5 bases at J, with 19 bases between. This CDR3 has 15 amino acids. In germline, CDR1 is LNHDA, CDR2 SQIVND (reference sequence). The CDR3 sequence: CASSIGNRAAETQYF. CDR3 DNA: TGTGCCAGTAGCATCGGTAACAGGGCAGCGGAGACCCAGTACTTC.

CDR3: CASSLDDGHQPQHF. The CDR3 bases are TGTGCCAGCTCACTCGATGACGGCCATCAGCCCCAGCATTTT. The chain employs TRBV18 and TRBJ1-5; D not resolved. The germline V gene encodes CDR1 KGHSH and CDR2 LQKENI. V was cut by 4 bases and J by 5 bases, with 12 bases left in between. The CDR3 is 14 residues long.

J is TRBJ1-5 and V is TRBV19; D is possibly TRBD1 (6 bases). CDR3 size: 17 residues. The germline V gene encodes CDR1 LNHDA and CDR2 SQIVND (reference sequence). V gave up 6 bases and J gave up 6 bases, with 24 bases separating them. This chain's CDR3 is CASRRRGGSFPFQPQHF. CDR3 sequence (DNA): TGTGCCAGTAGGCGGAGGGGGGGCTCCTTCCCCTTTCAGCCCCAGCATTTT.

A word on this clone: Other DNA variants within this sample encode the same CDR3. The CDR3 loop reads CASSPPALNTEAFF. The DNA for the CDR3 is TGTGCCAGCTCACCGCCAGCCCTGAACACTGAAGCTTTCTTT. J is TRBJ1-1 and V is TRBV18; D is unclear. V lost 3 bases to trimming and J lost 0 bases, with 8 bases between them. Germline loops: CDR1 KGHSH, CDR2 LQKENI. CDR3 length: 14 amino acids.

For this clone: Other nucleotide sequences from this sample produce the same CDR3. The genes are TRBV7-2 and TRBJ2-2; unclear D gene. Trimming stripped 5 bases from V and 6 bases from J, with 7 bases between. The CDR3 is 12 amino acids. CDR1 is SGHTA and CDR2 is FQGNSA in the germline V gene. Here the CDR3 reads CASSLPPGELFF. CDR3 nucleotide sequence: TGTGCCAGCAGCCTACCTCCCGGGGAGCTGTTTTTT. Full variable domain (missing parts from reference TRBV7-2 and TRBJ2-2): GAGVSQSPSNKVTEKGKDVELRCDPISGHTALYWYRQSLGQGLEFLIYFQGNSAPDKSGLPSDRFSAERTGGSVSTLTIQRTQQEDSAVYLCASSLPPGELFFGEGSRLTVL.

This chain uses TRBV5-1 with TRBJ2-3; D not certain. Germline loops: CDR1 SGHRS, CDR2 YFSETQ. V was cut by 0 bases and J by 2 bases, with 13 bases left in between. The CDR3 consists of 16 residues. The chain's CDR3 is CASSLGAALTTDTQYF. The CDR3 nucleotides read TGCGCCAGCAGCTTGGGGGCAGCGTTGACCACAGATACGCAGTATTTT.

The gene calls are TRBV7-9 and TRBJ2-1, with 13 nucleotides matching TRBD2. V was pared by 5 bases and J by 8 bases, with 9 bases of the junction left unmatched. This CDR3 has 16 residues. Germline loops: CDR1 SEHNR, CDR2 FQNEAQ (reference sequence). DNA for the CDR3: TGTGCCAGCAGCAAACTAGCGGGAGGGTTTATCGATGAGCAGTTCTTC. As protein: CASSKLAGGFIDEQFF.

The V gene is TRBV19, the J gene TRBJ2-2; 7 bases map to TRBD1. In germline, CDR1 is LNHDA, CDR2 SQIVND (reference sequence). This CDR3 spans 18 amino acids. The junction had 14 bases not matched to a gene; V was cut back by 7 bases and J by 0 bases. The CDR3 DNA follows: TGTGCCAGTACGAGGGGACAGCCCGTAACTACGAACACCGGGGAGCTGTTTTTT. It yields the protein CASTRGQPVTTNTGELFF.

The chain recombines TRBV5-8 with TRBJ2-3; D not resolved. The CDR3 consists of 15 residues. The V gene lost 0 bases and the J gene lost 1 base, with 9 bases spanning the gap. Germline loops: CDR1 SGHTS, CDR2 YDEGEE. CDR3 nucleotide sequence: TGTGCCAGCAGCTTGGGCGCGCGCCGCACAGATACGCAGTATTTT. Translating gives CASSLGARRTDTQYF.

The chain carries TRBV18 and TRBJ2-5, with TRBD1 identical over 10 bases. Germline V lookup: CDR1 KGHSH, CDR2 LQKENI. The CDR3 is 14 residues long. V gave up 3 bases and J gave up 2 bases; unmatched junction bases: 0. CDR3 in amino acids: CASSPGQGQETQYF. In nucleotides, the CDR3 is TGTGCCAGCTCACCGGGACAGGGGCAAGAGACCCAGTACTTC.

A few counts support this clone. The chain couples TRBV28 to TRBJ2-5; TRBD1 matches at 7 bases. V gave up 5 bases and J gave up 5 bases; unmatched junction bases: 5. Germline assignment: CDR1 MDHEN and CDR2 SYDVKM. The CDR3 covers 13 residues. The CDR3 spells CASSVGGRETQYF. For the CDR3, the DNA is TGTGCCAGCAGTGTAGGGGGCCGGGAGACCCAGTACTTC.

The chain carries TRBV7-2 and TRBJ1-3; D gene unclear. CDR3 length: 16 residues. The germline gives CDR1 SGHTA, CDR2 FQGNSA. Trimming took off 0 bases at V and 0 bases at J, with 9 bases between the two ends. The CDR3 region has the DNA TGTGCCAGCAGCTTAGCCGTCGGCCTCTCTGGAAACACCATATATTTT. Translating it yields CASSLAVGLSGNTIYF.

The V and J genes are TRBV2 and TRBJ1-5; 11 positions match TRBD1. V shed 5 bases, J shed 5 bases, and the junction held 2 bases outside the gene matches. The CDR3 extends over 14 amino acids. Germline V gives CDR1 SNHLY, CDR2 FYNNEI. The CDR3 nucleotides read TGTGCCAGCAGTCGGGACAGGGGGGATCAGCCCCAGCATTTT. Protein sequence: CASSRDRGDQPQHF.

This clone was picked up a small number of times. This sequence joins TRBV7-9 and TRBJ1-2; tentatively, D is TRBD1 (6 bases). The CDR3 is 15 amino acids. Deletions cut 8 bases from V and 0 bases from J, with 16 bases between. The V gene's germline CDR1 is SEHNR and CDR2 FQNEAQ (reference sequence). Written as DNA, the CDR3 is TGTGCCAGCGTCCGACAGGATCCGCCTAACTATGGCTACACCTTC. It translates to CASVRQDPPNYGYTF.

The chain has TRBV28 and TRBJ1-5, with TRBD1 as a possible D gene (5 bases). Germline V gives CDR1 MDHEN, CDR2 SYDVKM. The CDR3 loop spans 16 amino acids. V lost 1 base, J lost 5 bases, and 15 bases lay in between. The CDR3 DNA is TGTGCCAGCAGTTTATATAGGCAGGGTCCCCATCAGCCCCAGCATTTT. It encodes CASSLYRQGPHQPQHF.